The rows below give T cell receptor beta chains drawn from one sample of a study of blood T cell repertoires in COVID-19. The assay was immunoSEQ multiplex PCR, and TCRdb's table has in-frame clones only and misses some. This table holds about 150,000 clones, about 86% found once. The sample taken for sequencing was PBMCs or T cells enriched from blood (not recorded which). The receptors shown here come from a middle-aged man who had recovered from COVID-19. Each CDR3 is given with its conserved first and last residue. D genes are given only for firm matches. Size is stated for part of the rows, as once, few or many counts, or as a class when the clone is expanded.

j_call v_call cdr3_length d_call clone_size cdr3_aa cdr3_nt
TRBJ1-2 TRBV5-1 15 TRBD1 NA CASSSPTTGVYGYTF TGCGCCAGCAGCAGTCCTACGACAGGGGTCTATGGCTACACCTTC
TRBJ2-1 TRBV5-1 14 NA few CASSLPRGFSEQFF TGCGCCAGCAGCTTGCCTAGGGGATTCAGTGAGCAGTTCTTC
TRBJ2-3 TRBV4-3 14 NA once CASSQDRGTDTQYF TGCGCCAGCAGCCAAGACCGGGGCACAGATACGCAGTATTTT
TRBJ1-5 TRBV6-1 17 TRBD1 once CASSELGQHFSNQPQHF TGTGCCAGCAGTGAACTGGGACAGCACTTCAGCAATCAGCCCCAGCATTTT
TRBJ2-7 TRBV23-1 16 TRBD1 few CASSSKPGQGGDEQYF TGCGCCAGCAGTTCAAAACCGGGACAGGGGGGCGACGAGCAGTACTTC
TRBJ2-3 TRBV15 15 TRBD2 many CATSRDAGGPDTQYF TGTGCCACCAGCAGAGATGCGGGGGGGCCAGATACGCAGTATTTT
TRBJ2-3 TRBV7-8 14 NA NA CASSLGLAADTQYF TGTGCCAGCAGCTTAGGGCTAGCAGCAGATACGCAGTATTTT
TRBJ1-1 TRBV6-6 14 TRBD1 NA CASRPKTGGREAFF TGTGCCAGCAGGCCAAAGACAGGGGGCCGTGAAGCTTTCTTT
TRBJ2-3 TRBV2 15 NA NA CASSLSGGITDTQYF TGTGCCAGCAGTCTATCGGGGGGCATCACAGATACGCAGTATTTT
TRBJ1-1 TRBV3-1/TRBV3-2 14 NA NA CASSHETGNTEAFF TGTGCCAGCAGCCATGAGACAGGGAACACTGAAGCTTTCTTT
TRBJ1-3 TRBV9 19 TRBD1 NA CASSVELGTGARSGNTIYF TGTGCCAGCAGCGTAGAATTAGGGACAGGGGCCCGCTCTGGAAACACCATATATTTT
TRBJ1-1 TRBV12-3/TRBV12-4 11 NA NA CASTFSTEAFF TGTGCCAGCACCTTCAGCACTGAAGCTTTCTTT
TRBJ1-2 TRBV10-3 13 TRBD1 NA CAIGDSSNYGYTF TGTGCCATCGGGGACAGCTCTAACTATGGCTACACCTTC
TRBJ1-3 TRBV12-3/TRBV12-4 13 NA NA CASSFGGLDTIYF TGTGCCAGCAGTTTCGGGGGGCTGGACACCATATATTTT
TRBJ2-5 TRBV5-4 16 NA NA CASSSGQRSYQETQYF TGTGCCAGCAGCTCTGGACAGAGGAGTTACCAAGAGACCCAGTACTTC
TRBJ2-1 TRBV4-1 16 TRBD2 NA CASSRTGLAGGGEQFF TGCGCCAGCAGCCGAACGGGACTAGCGGGGGGAGGTGAGCAGTTCTTC
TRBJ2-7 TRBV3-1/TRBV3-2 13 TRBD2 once CASSGGGSYEQYF TGTGCCAGCAGCGGCGGGGGTTCCTACGAGCAGTACTTC
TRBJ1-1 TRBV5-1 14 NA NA CASSPEGVNTEAFF TGCGCCAGCAGCCCCGAGGGGGTCAACACTGAAGCTTTCTTT
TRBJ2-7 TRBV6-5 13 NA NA CASTKRQGSEQYF TGTGCCAGCACCAAGAGGCAGGGCTCCGAGCAGTACTTC
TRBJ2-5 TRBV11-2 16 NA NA CASSFNRGAGQETQYF TGTGCCAGCAGCTTCAACAGGGGAGCGGGCCAAGAGACCCAGTACTTC
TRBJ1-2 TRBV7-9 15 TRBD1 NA CASSLAPGQGYGYTF TGTGCCAGCAGCTTAGCACCGGGACAGGGGTATGGCTACACCTTC
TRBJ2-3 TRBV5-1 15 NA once CASSFGQEGTDTQYF TGCGCCAGCAGCTTTGGACAGGAGGGGACAGATACGCAGTATTTT
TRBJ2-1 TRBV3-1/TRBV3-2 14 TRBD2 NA CASSRAGFYNEQFF TGTGCCAGCAGTCGAGCGGGGTTCTACAATGAGCAGTTCTTC
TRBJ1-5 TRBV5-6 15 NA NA CASSPSPRVGQPQHF TGTGCCAGCAGCCCGTCCCCCAGGGTGGGTCAGCCCCAGCATTTT
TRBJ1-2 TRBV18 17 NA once CASSSQLTGKANYGYTF TGTGCCAGCTCATCCCAGTTGACGGGAAAAGCTAACTATGGCTACACCTTC
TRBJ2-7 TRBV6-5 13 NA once CASAGGAHYEQYF TGTGCCAGTGCTGGGGGGGCCCACTACGAGCAGTACTTC
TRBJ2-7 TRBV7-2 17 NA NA CASTQLSQGPTSYEQYF TGTGCCAGCACCCAGCTTTCTCAGGGCCCCACCTCCTACGAGCAGTACTTC
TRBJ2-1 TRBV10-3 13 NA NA CAISESTVREQFF TGTGCCATCAGTGAGTCGACAGTCAGGGAGCAGTTCTTC
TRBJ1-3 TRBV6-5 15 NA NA CASRVTQGSGNTIYF TGTGCCAGCAGAGTAACTCAGGGCTCTGGAAACACCATATATTTT
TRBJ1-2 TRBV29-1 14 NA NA CSVEFGRTNYGYTF TGCAGCGTTGAATTCGGCAGGACTAACTATGGCTACACCTTC
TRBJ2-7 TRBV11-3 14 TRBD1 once CASSSGQGWYEQYF TGTGCCAGCAGCTCCGGACAGGGGTGGTACGAGCAGTACTTC
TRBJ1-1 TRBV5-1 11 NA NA CASSLGGEAFF TGCGCCAGCAGCTTGGGAGGTGAAGCTTTCTTT
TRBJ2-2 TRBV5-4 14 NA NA CASSPTGNTGELFF TGTGCCAGCAGCCCGACAGGGAACACCGGGGAGCTGTTTTTT
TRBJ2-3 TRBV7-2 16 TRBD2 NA CASSSGLAGAPDTQYF TGTGCCAGCAGCTCAGGACTAGCGGGGGCCCCAGATACGCAGTATTTT
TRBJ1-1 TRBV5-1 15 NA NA CASSLETDMNTEAFF TGCGCCAGCAGCTTGGAGACAGATATGAACACTGAAGCTTTCTTT
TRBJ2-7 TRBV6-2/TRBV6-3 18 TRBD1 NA CASSYSRTGYDISYEQYF TGTGCCAGCAGTTACTCCCGGACAGGGTATGATATCTCCTACGAGCAGTACTTC
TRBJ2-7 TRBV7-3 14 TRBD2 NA CASSLRAGDDEQYF TGTGCCAGCAGCTTGAGAGCGGGGGACGACGAGCAGTACTTC
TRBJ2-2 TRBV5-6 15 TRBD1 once CASSLTGVGTGELFF TGTGCCAGCAGCTTGACAGGGGTCGGAACCGGGGAGCTGTTTTTT
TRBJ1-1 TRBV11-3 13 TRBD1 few CASSRNQGAGAFF TGTGCCAGCAGTCGAAACCAGGGGGCAGGGGCTTTCTTT
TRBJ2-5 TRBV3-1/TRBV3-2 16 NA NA CASSHRFYRERETQYF TGTGCCAGCAGCCACCGTTTTTACAGGGAGCGTGAGACCCAGTACTTC